This T cell receptor (beta chain) originates from a study of T cell repertoires in cytomegalovirus infection. General study points: CMV carriers having the relevant HLA were flagged by cumulative public TCR beta family frequency.

Remarks on this clonotype: Its antigen is currently unknown.

CDR1 is SGHTA, CDR2 FQGTGA, per germline. Unmatched junction bases numbered 9, after V lost 6 bases and J lost 6 bases. This CDR3 has 15 residues. TCRdb reprocessed the reads with MiXCR, giving one entry per CDR3 protein. The table shows under 850,000 distinct CDR3 sequences, with 35% occurring only once. The genes are TRBV7-3 and TRBJ2-3, with 10 bases matching TRBD2. Sequenced: PBMCs. The TCR sequence derives from a human donor in good health (CMV status not recorded). Some clones in this sample may be carry-over from other donors' samples. The CDR3 spells CASSSGTSVLDTQYF. The CDR3 DNA reads TGTGCCAGCAGTTCCGGGACTAGCGTCCTGGATACGCAGTATTTT.